Presented here are 14 T cell receptor beta chains from one specimen sequenced in a study of T cell responses to AZD1222 COVID-19 vaccine. TCRdb's copy holds only in-frame clones and misses some; the assay was immunoSEQ multiplex PCR. The table lists roughly 85,000 clones, about nine tenths of them singletons. The sample consisted of peripheral blood, taken 28 days after the second AZD1222 dose. The receptors were sampled from an adult who received the AZD1222 COVID-19 vaccine.

This chain links TRBV4-1 with TRBJ2-7; perhaps TRBD2 as D (6 bases). Germline-derived CDR1 and CDR2 are MGHRA and YSYEKL. V lost 0 bases to trimming and J lost 1 base, with 10 bases between them. The CDR3 is made up of 15 amino acids. The CDR3 nucleotides read TGCGCCAGCAGCCAAGATCGTAGCGGATCCTACGAGCAGTACTTC. Amino acid sequence: CASSQDRSGSYEQYF.

This clone was observed a single time. The genes are TRBV6-2 or TRBV6-3 and TRBJ1-1; 7 bases align to TRBD1. Trimming removed 6 bases from V and 1 base from J; junction bases left unmatched: 2. CDR3 length equals 13 residues. Germline V CDR1 and CDR2: MNHEY, SVGEGT. CDR3 sequence (DNA): TGTGCCAGCAGATACAGGGGGAACACTGAAGCTTTCTTT. It translates to CASRYRGNTEAFF.

This clone was seen only a few times. CDR3 sequence (DNA): TGTGCCAGCAGACACACTAGCTCGGGGACCGGGGAGCTGTTTTTT. It encodes CASRHTSSGTGELFF. V and J are TRBV3-1 (or the pseudogene TRBV3-2) and TRBJ2-2, with a weak D call TRBD2 (6 bases). With 6 bases removed from V and 5 bases from J, the gap between germline ends came to 16 bases. The CDR3 runs 15 residues. Germline values: CDR1 LGHDT, CDR2 YNNKEL (reference sequence).

This clone was found a few times. This chain uses TRBV10-3 with TRBJ2-2; 10 positions match TRBD2. This CDR3 has 17 residues. J was trimmed by 1 base and V by 3 bases; bases with no gene match: 5. Germline V lookup: CDR1 ENHRY, CDR2 SYGVKD. The CDR3 DNA is TGTGCCATCAGTGACCCTTGGACTAGCGGGAACACCGGGGAGCTGTTTTTT. The encoded protein is CAISDPWTSGNTGELFF.

This clone showed up just once. The chain combines TRBV6-1 with TRBJ2-7; possible D gene TRBD1, 6 bases. The CDR3 totals 15 residues. The V gene lost 3 bases and the J gene lost 0 bases, with 12 bases spanning the gap. Germline values: CDR1 MNHNS, CDR2 SASEGT. The CDR3 protein is CASSEGHSPSYEQYF. CDR3 in DNA: TGTGCCAGCAGTGAGGGACACTCTCCCTCCTACGAGCAGTACTTC.

This chain joins TRBV2 and TRBJ2-4; D gene unclear. Germline V gene data show CDR1 as SNHLY and CDR2 as FYNNEI. The CDR3 sequence is 14 residues long. V lost 5 bases, J lost 3 bases, and 11 bases lay in between. CDR3 bases: TGTGCCAGCAGTATAGGGCAATTCAAAAACATTCAGTACTTC. Its translation is CASSIGQFKNIQYF.

The V gene is TRBV2, the J gene TRBJ2-5, with D tentatively TRBD1 (6 bases). Germline V gene lookup returns CDR1 SNHLY and CDR2 FYNNEI. V was clipped by 8 bases and J by 5 bases, with 15 bases between them. This CDR3 has 13 amino acids. The CDR3 loop is CASGGDSPETQYF. As DNA, the CDR3 is TGTGCCAGCGGGGGCGACTCCCCGGAGACCCAGTACTTC. The full variable domain, with the rest looked up from reference TRBV2 and TRBJ2-5, is EPEVTQTPSHQVTQMGQEVILRCVPISNHLYFYWYRQILGQKVEFLVSFYNNEISEKSEIFDDQFSVERPDGSNFTLKIRSTKLEDSAMYFCASGGDSPETQYFGPGTRLLVL.

V is TRBV12-3 or TRBV12-4 and J is TRBJ1-2; D is possibly TRBD1 (6 bases). Trimming removed 7 bases from V and 7 bases from J, with 13 bases in between. This CDR3 is built from 12 residues. DNA for the CDR3: TGTGCCAGCACCAACAGGGTCCTTGGCTACACCTTC. Its translation: CASTNRVLGYTF.

V and J are TRBV5-1 and TRBJ1-6; perhaps TRBD1 as D (5 bases). This CDR3 comprises 15 residues. Germline lookup yields CDR1 SGHRS and CDR2 YFSETQ. Trimming cost V 2 bases and J 8 bases, with 14 bases left between them. This CDR3 is CASSFGGTDDSPLHF. DNA for the CDR3: TGCGCCAGCAGCTTTGGGGGGACCGACGATTCACCCCTCCACTTT.

The chain has TRBV6-5 and TRBJ2-6; D perhaps matches TRBD2 (5 bases). V dropped 6 bases and J dropped 0 bases, with 9 bases sitting between them. CDR3 size: 15 residues. Per germline, CDR1 MNHEY and CDR2 SVGAGI. The CDR3 sequence: CASSRGSSGANVLTF. CDR3 coding DNA: TGTGCCAGCAGCCGTGGGAGCTCTGGGGCCAACGTCCTGACTTTC.

This chain joins TRBV4-1 and TRBJ1-2; D is unclear. CDR1 and CDR2 from the germline V gene are MGHRA and YSYEKL. The CDR3 totals 14 residues. The V end lost 1 base, the J end lost 5 bases, and 11 bases lay between the germline ends. CDR3 in amino acids: CASSQASGGYGYTF. CDR3 DNA: TGCGCCAGCAGCCAAGCATCCGGTGGGTATGGCTACACCTTC.

CDR3 sequence (DNA): TGCGCCAGCATCACTAGCGGGAGTACGGCCGGGGAGCTGTTTTTT. Translating gives CASITSGSTAGELFF. The genes are TRBV10-2 and TRBJ2-2, with 11 bases matching TRBD2. CDR1 WSHSY and CDR2 SAAADI come from the germline V gene. The V gene end was trimmed by 7 bases and the J gene end by 6 bases; junction bases not matched to a gene: 7. The CDR3 has 15 amino acids.

Only a few counts were recorded for this clone. The chain couples TRBV11-2 to TRBJ2-2; 16 bases are shared with TRBD2. The CDR3 totals 18 residues. Germline loops: CDR1 SGHAT, CDR2 FQNNGV. V shed 4 bases and J 6 bases; nucleotides not matched to a gene: 8. The CDR3 DNA follows: TGTGCCAGCAGCTGGGGACTAGCGGGAGGGCCCGAGGCCGGGGAGCTGTTTTTT. This gives the protein CASSWGLAGGPEAGELFF.

The chain is built from TRBV5-5 and TRBJ1-2; D gene ambiguous. The CDR3 has 13 residues. Per the germline V gene, CDR1 is SGHKS and CDR2 is YYEKEE (reference sequence). With 4 bases removed from V and 0 bases from J, the gap between germline ends came to 7 bases. The CDR3 DNA follows: TGTGCCAGCAGCGCCGGCACTAACTATGGCTACACCTTC. Translation gives CASSAGTNYGYTF.